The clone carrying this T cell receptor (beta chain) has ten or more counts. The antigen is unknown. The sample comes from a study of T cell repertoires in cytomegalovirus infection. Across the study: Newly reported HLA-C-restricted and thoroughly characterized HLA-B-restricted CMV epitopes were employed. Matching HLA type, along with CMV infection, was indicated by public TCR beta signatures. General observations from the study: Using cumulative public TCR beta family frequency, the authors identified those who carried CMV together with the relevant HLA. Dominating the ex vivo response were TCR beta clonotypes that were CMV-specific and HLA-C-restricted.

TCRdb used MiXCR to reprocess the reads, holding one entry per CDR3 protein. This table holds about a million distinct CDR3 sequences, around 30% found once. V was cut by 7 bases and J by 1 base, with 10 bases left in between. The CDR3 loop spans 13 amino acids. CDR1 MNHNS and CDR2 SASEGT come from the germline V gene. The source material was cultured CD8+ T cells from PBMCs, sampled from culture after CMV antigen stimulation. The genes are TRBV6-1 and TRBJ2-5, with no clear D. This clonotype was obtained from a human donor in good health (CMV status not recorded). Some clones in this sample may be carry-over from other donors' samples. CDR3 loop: CASKASPQETQYF. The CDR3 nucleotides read TGTGCCAGCAAGGCCAGTCCCCAAGAGACCCAGTACTTC.